This TCR beta chain came from a study of blood T cell repertoires in COVID-19. Overall study context: Samples taken during acute and convalescent COVID-19 were collected in the United States, Italy and Spain. The cDNA or gDNA used as material had been derived from T cells, B-cell-depleted T cells, or PBMCs.

This CDR3 contains 15 residues. Germline CDR1 reads SGHRS; CDR2 reads YFSETQ. The V and J ends lost 5 bases and 4 bases, in that order; junction bases with no gene match: 8. Per the study methods: Amplification from reference gene primers served as the basis for estimated nucleated cell counts. Here immunoSEQ multiplex PCR was the method, and the copy in TCRdb shows in-frame clones only, minus some. Clonal size and the V and J genes are those of that table, whereas D and trimming came from the DNA. Found here are some 110,000 clones, about 85% of them singletons; the top ten hold around 3.9%. Sequencing was performed on peripheral blood. This TCR derives from a man aged 50-60 years with acute or convalescent COVID-19. The V call is TRBV5-1, the J call TRBJ1-4, with TRBD1 matching over 7 bases. CDR3 region: CASRDADRVNEKLFF. Here the CDR3 DNA reads TGCGCCAGCAGAGACGCCGACAGGGTTAATGAAAAACTGTTTTTT.